Below are 9 T cell receptor beta chains sequenced from a single sample in a study of T-cell memory formation after mild COVID-19. From the 5' RACE reads, TCRdb called clonotypes with MiXCR, one entry per CDR3 protein. The profile shows roughly 450,000 distinct CDR3 sequences, 15% to 20% of them singletons. Sequenced sample: PBMCs or a T cell subset sorted from them (not recorded which). These receptors were collected from an adult woman who had mild COVID-19 (a few samples of this study predate the infection). Cell type and time point are not known.

This clonotype was seen a handful of times. The chain links TRBV29-1 to TRBJ2-1, with 10 bases that match TRBD2. The V segment lost 4 bases and the J segment 9 bases; nucleotides outside the gene matches: 6. The CDR3 spans 13 residues. The V gene's germline CDR1 is SQVTM and CDR2 ANQGSEA. The CDR3 DNA follows: TGCAGCGTTGCTAGCGGGAGTCACATTGAGCAGTTCTTC. Protein sequence: CSVASGSHIEQFF.

Only a few counts were recorded for this clonotype. V is TRBV7-6 and J is TRBJ2-7; unclear D gene. Germline lookup yields CDR1 SGHVS and CDR2 FNYEAQ. Trimming took off 7 bases at V and 6 bases at J, with 13 bases between the two ends. The CDR3 has 12 residues. CDR3 sequence (DNA): TGTGCCAGCACCAACGAGGTGGGCGAGCAGTACTTC. It yields the protein CASTNEVGEQYF. Filled out from reference TRBV7-6 and TRBJ2-7, the complete variable domain reads GAGVSQSPRYKVTKRGQDVALRCDPISGHVSLYWYRQALGQGPEFLTYFNYEAQQDKSGLPNDRFSAERPEGSISTLTIQRTEQRDSAMYRCASTNEVGEQYFGPGTRLTVT.

This clonotype has just a few counts. The chain uses TRBV9 and TRBJ1-1, with 9 bases matching TRBD1. Germline CDR1 SGDLS, CDR2 YYNGEE. The CDR3 is made up of 24 amino acids. The V gene end was trimmed by 2 bases and the J gene end by 4 bases; junction bases not matched to a gene: 33. The DNA of the CDR3 is TGTGCCAGCAGCGTGAGGGGACATGAGCCTATATCCGGGACAGGGTTGGTGCTGAGCACTGAAGCTTTCTTT. Protein sequence: CASSVRGHEPISGTGLVLSTEAFF.

The chain uses TRBV9 and TRBJ2-1; 7 bases are a match to TRBD1. The CDR3 contains 15 residues. Germline assignment: CDR1 SGDLS and CDR2 YYNGEE. V gave up 3 bases and J gave up 10 bases; unmatched junction bases: 13. The CDR3 DNA follows: TGTGCCAGCAGCGGGACACAGGGGTCCCTAGGCGAGCAGTTCTTC. Encoded protein: CASSGTQGSLGEQFF.

This clonotype was seen a few times. J is TRBJ2-1 and V is TRBV2; D unresolved. Germline assignment: CDR1 SNHLY and CDR2 FYNNEI. V was pared by 3 bases and J by 8 bases, with 14 bases between. The CDR3 has 14 residues. CDR3 nucleotides: TGTGCCAGCAGTGAGCTCTCCGTGGGCGATGAGCAGTTCTTC. As protein: CASSELSVGDEQFF.

The chain has TRBV20-1 and TRBJ1-2; 7 bases line up with TRBD1. Germline CDR1 DFQATT, CDR2 SNEGSKA (reference sequence). The CDR3 totals 15 residues. V shed 3 bases and J 2 bases; nucleotides not matched to a gene: 9. CDR3 in amino acids: CSARDGTADNYGYTF. CDR3 bases: TGCAGTGCTAGGGACGGGACAGCCGACAACTATGGCTACACCTTC.

The chain employs TRBV6-6 and TRBJ2-4; D ambiguous. The CDR3 consists of 15 residues. V was pared by 6 bases and J by 1 base, with 13 bases between. The germline V gene encodes CDR1 MNHNY and CDR2 SVGAGI (reference sequence). Here the CDR3 reads CASSPRTGAKNIQYF. The DNA of the CDR3 is TGTGCCAGCAGCCCCAGAACCGGGGCCAAAAACATTCAGTACTTC.

The chain is built from TRBV3-1 and TRBJ2-5; the match to TRBD1 covers 8 bases. The V and J ends lost 4 bases and 7 bases, in that order; junction bases with no gene match: 5. The CDR3 loop spans 13 amino acids. The germline V gene encodes CDR1 LGHDT and CDR2 YNNKEL (reference sequence). The DNA of the CDR3 is TGTGCCAGCAGCCGGCAGGGGGCAGTGACCCAGTACTTC. Its protein product is CASSRQGAVTQYF.

This clonotype was seen at least ten times. V is TRBV3-1 and J is TRBJ2-7; no clear D. Germline V gene data show CDR1 as LGHDT and CDR2 as YNNKEL (reference sequence). Trimming stripped 0 bases from V and 7 bases from J, with 10 bases between. CDR3 size: 13 residues. The CDR3 reads CASSQDHSWEQYF. Here the CDR3 DNA reads TGTGCCAGCAGCCAAGATCACTCTTGGGAGCAGTACTTC.